This is a list of T cell receptor beta chains from one sample in a study of OX40 agonist ivuxolimab in advanced cancers. The assay was immunoSEQ multiplex PCR, and TCRdb's table has in-frame clones only and misses some. Of roughly 60,000 clones listed, about 91% are singletons. This material consisted of CD4+ or CD8+ T cells sorted from blood, taken in a trial of the OX40 agonist ivuxolimab. All receptors derive from an adult with an advanced solid tumor such as melanoma, head and neck, liver or kidney cancer. CDR3s include the opening cysteine and the closing phenylalanine or tryptophan. Fields, in order: clone size, V gene, J gene, D gene, CDR3 protein, CDR3 DNA. The D gene is left open where the match is weak. A row's size may be missing; if present it is once, few, many or a size class.

clone size: .
V gene: TRBV7-8
J gene: TRBJ2-7
D gene: .
CDR3 protein: CASSLEGGGPRYEQYF
CDR3 DNA: TGTGCCAGCAGCTTAGAAGGGGGAGGGCCTCGCTACGAGCAGTACTTC

clone size: .
V gene: TRBV6-5
J gene: TRBJ1-1
D gene: .
CDR3 protein: CASSRGGVEVEAFF
CDR3 DNA: TGTGCCAGCAGCCGCGGGGGAGTGGAGGTAGAAGCTTTCTTT

clone size: .
V gene: TRBV7-2
J gene: TRBJ1-5
D gene: .
CDR3 protein: CASSLVVGAHSNQPQHF
CDR3 DNA: TGTGCCAGCAGCTTAGTGGTGGGAGCCCATAGCAATCAGCCCCAGCATTTT

clone size: .
V gene: TRBV6-5
J gene: TRBJ1-2
D gene: .
CDR3 protein: CASSGDGLSGYTF
CDR3 DNA: TGTGCCAGCAGCGGCGACGGTCTAAGCGGCTACACCTTC

clone size: .
V gene: TRBV5-4
J gene: TRBJ1-4
D gene: TRBD1
CDR3 protein: CASSLKTGGEKLFF
CDR3 DNA: TGTGCCAGCAGCTTAAAGACAGGGGGTGAAAAACTGTTTTTT

clone size: .
V gene: TRBV11-1
J gene: TRBJ1-3
D gene: TRBD1
CDR3 protein: CAGAEDRVRGNTIYF
CDR3 DNA: TGTGCTGGGGCCGAGGACAGGGTACGCGGAAACACCATATATTTT

clone size: few
V gene: TRBV19
J gene: TRBJ1-1
D gene: .
CDR3 protein: CASSIGRGGTEAFF
CDR3 DNA: TGTGCCAGTAGTATCGGTAGGGGAGGCACTGAAGCTTTCTTT

clone size: .
V gene: TRBV11-3
J gene: TRBJ2-1
D gene: .
CDR3 protein: CASSLAEEGDEQFF
CDR3 DNA: TGTGCCAGCAGCTTAGCGGAGGAGGGGGATGAGCAGTTCTTC

clone size: .
V gene: TRBV5-4
J gene: TRBJ2-2
D gene: .
CDR3 protein: CASSFGYPTGELFF
CDR3 DNA: TGTGCCAGCAGCTTCGGATACCCAACCGGGGAGCTGTTTTTT

clone size: .
V gene: TRBV14
J gene: TRBJ2-1
D gene: .
CDR3 protein: CASSRQQGYNEQFF
CDR3 DNA: TGTGCCAGCAGCCGACAACAGGGATACAATGAGCAGTTCTTC

clone size: .
V gene: TRBV7-2
J gene: TRBJ2-1
D gene: TRBD2
CDR3 protein: CASSRTSGNRYNEQFF
CDR3 DNA: TGTGCCAGCAGCAGGACTAGCGGGAATCGGTACAATGAGCAGTTCTTC

clone size: .
V gene: TRBV7-9
J gene: TRBJ1-2
D gene: .
CDR3 protein: CASSLDLRNGYTF
CDR3 DNA: TGTGCCAGCAGCTTAGATCTTAGGAATGGCTACACCTTC

clone size: once
V gene: TRBV14
J gene: TRBJ2-7
D gene: .
CDR3 protein: CASSQDRAGSYEQYF
CDR3 DNA: TGTGCCAGCAGCCAAGACCGGGCAGGATCCTACGAGCAGTACTTC

clone size: .
V gene: TRBV18
J gene: TRBJ2-6
D gene: TRBD1
CDR3 protein: CASSQTTGGSGANVLTF
CDR3 DNA: TGTGCCAGCTCACAAACGACAGGGGGCTCTGGGGCCAACGTCCTGACTTTC

clone size: once
V gene: TRBV30
J gene: TRBJ2-2
D gene: TRBD1
CDR3 protein: CAWSARDRVTGELFF
CDR3 DNA: TGTGCCTGGAGCGCCCGGGACAGGGTTACCGGGGAGCTGTTTTTT

clone size: .
V gene: TRBV27
J gene: TRBJ2-2
D gene: .
CDR3 protein: CASTKPGLANTGELFF
CDR3 DNA: TGTGCCAGCACGAAACCGGGACTGGCGAACACCGGGGAGCTGTTTTTT

clone size: .
V gene: TRBV27
J gene: TRBJ1-6
D gene: TRBD1
CDR3 protein: CASTTGQGSSPLHF
CDR3 DNA: TGTGCCAGCACCACCGGACAGGGTAGCTCACCCCTCCACTTT

clone size: once
V gene: TRBV18
J gene: TRBJ2-1
D gene: .
CDR3 protein: CASSPPSSLQLGEQFF
CDR3 DNA: TGTGCCAGCTCACCACCGTCTAGCCTGCAACTCGGTGAGCAGTTCTTC

clone size: .
V gene: TRBV5-1
J gene: TRBJ1-3
D gene: .
CDR3 protein: CASKENSGNTIYF
CDR3 DNA: TGCGCCAGCAAGGAAAACTCTGGAAACACCATATATTTT

clone size: .
V gene: TRBV18
J gene: TRBJ2-7
D gene: .
CDR3 protein: CASSSSTYEQYF
CDR3 DNA: TGTGCCAGCTCATCTAGCACCTACGAGCAGTACTTC

clone size: .
V gene: TRBV18
J gene: TRBJ2-7
D gene: .
CDR3 protein: CASSSPHEQYF
CDR3 DNA: TGTGCCAGCTCATCTCCTCACGAGCAGTACTTC